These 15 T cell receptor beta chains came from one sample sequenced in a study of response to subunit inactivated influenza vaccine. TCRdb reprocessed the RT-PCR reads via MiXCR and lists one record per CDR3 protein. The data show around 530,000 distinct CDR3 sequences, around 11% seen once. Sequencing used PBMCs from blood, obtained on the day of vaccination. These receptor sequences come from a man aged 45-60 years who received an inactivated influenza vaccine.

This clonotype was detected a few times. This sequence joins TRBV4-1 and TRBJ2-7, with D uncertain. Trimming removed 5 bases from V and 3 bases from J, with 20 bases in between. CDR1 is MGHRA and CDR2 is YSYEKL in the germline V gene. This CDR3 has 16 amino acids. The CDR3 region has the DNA TGCGCCAGCAGCTACTCGAATGACGTATCTATCTACGAGCAGTACTTC. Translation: CASSYSNDVSIYEQYF.

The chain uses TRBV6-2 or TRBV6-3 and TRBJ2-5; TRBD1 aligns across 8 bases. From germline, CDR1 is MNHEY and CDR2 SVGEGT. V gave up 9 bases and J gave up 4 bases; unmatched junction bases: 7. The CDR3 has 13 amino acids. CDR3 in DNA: TGTGCCAGTTACTTTGGGACAGGAGAGACCCAGTACTTC. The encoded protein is CASYFGTGETQYF.

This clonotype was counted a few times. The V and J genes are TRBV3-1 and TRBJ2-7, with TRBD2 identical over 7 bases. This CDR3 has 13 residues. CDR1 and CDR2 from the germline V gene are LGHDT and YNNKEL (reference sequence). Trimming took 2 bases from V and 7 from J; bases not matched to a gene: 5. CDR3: CASSQRSAGEQYF. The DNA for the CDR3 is TGTGCCAGCAGCCAACGGTCAGCGGGGGAGCAGTACTTC.

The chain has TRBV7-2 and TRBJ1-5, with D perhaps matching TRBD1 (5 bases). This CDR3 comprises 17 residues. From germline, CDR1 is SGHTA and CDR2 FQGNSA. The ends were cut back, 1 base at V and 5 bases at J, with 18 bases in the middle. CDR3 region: CASSLVGVGGVDQPQHF. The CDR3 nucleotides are TGTGCCAGCAGCTTAGTAGGGGTCGGGGGGGTGGATCAGCCCCAGCATTTT.

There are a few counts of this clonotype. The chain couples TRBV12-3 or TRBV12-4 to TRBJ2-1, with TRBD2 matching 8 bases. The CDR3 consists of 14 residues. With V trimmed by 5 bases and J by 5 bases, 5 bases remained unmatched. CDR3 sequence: CASSIRRGDNEQFF. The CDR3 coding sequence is TGTGCCAGCAGTATTCGGCGGGGGGACAATGAGCAGTTCTTC.

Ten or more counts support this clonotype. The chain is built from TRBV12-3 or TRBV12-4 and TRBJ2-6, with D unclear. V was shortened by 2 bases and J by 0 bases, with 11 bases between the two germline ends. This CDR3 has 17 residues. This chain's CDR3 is CASSLSWTSSGANVLTF. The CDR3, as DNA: TGTGCCAGCAGTTTAAGTTGGACCTCCTCTGGGGCCAACGTCCTGACTTTC.

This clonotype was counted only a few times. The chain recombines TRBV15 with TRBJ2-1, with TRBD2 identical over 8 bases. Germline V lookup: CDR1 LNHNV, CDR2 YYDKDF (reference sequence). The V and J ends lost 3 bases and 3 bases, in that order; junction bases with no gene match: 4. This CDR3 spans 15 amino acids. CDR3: CATSSALAVYNEQFF. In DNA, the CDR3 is TGTGCCACCAGCAGTGCACTAGCGGTCTACAATGAGCAGTTCTTC.

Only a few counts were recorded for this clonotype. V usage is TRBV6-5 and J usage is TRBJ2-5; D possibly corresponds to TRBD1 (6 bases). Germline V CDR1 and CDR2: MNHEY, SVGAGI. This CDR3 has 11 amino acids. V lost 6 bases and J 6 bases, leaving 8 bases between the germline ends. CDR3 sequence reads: CASSTGQTQYF. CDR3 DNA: TGTGCCAGCAGCACAGGGCAGACCCAGTACTTC.

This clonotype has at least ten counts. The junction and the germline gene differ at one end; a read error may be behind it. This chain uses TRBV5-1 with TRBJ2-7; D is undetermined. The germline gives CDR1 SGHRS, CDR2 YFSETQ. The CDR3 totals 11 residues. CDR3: CASSFNYEQYF. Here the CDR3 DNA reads TGTGCCAGTAGTTTTAACTACGAGCAGTACTTC.

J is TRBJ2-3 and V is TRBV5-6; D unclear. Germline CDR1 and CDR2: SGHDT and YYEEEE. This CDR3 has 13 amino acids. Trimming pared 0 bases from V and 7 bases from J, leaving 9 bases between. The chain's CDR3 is CASSLDTDHTQYF. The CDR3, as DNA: TGTGCCAGCAGCTTGGATACGGACCATACGCAGTATTTT. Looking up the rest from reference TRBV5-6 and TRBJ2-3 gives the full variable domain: DAGVTQSPTHLIKTRGQQVTLRCSPKSGHDTVSWYQQALGQGPQFIFQYYEEEERQRGNFPDRFSGHQFPNYSSELNVNALLLGDSALYLCASSLDTDHTQYFGPGTRLTVL.

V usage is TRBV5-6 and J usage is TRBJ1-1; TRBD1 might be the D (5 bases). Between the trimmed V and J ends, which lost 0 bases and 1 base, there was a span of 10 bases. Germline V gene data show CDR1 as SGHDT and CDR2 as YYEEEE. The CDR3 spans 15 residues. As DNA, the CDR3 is TGTGCCAGCAGCTTGGTCAGACAGACGAACACTGAAGCTTTCTTT. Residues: CASSLVRQTNTEAFF. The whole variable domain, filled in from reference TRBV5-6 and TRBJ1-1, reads DAGVTQSPTHLIKTRGQQVTLRCSPKSGHDTVSWYQQALGQGPQFIFQYYEEEERQRGNFPDRFSGHQFPNYSSELNVNALLLGDSALYLCASSLVRQTNTEAFFGQGTRLTVV.

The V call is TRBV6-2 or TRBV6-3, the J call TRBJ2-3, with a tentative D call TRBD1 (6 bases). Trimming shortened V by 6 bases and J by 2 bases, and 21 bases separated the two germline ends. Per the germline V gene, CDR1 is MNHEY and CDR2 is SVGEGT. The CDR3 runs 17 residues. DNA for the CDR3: TGTGCCAGCAGCACATTCAGCGACAGGATCAACACAGATACGCAGTATTTT. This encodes CASSTFSDRINTDTQYF.

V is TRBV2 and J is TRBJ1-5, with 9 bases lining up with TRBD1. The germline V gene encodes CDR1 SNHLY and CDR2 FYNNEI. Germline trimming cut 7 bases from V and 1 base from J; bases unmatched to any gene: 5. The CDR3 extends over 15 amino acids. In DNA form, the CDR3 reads TGTGCCAGCACCTCCGGGACAGGGAGCAATCAGCCCCAGCATTTT. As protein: CASTSGTGSNQPQHF.

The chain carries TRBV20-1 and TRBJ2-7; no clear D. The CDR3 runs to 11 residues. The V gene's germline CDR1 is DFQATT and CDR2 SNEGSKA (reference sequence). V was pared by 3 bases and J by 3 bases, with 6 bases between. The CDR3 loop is CSASTVYEQYF. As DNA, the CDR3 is TGCAGTGCTAGCACCGTCTACGAGCAGTACTTC.

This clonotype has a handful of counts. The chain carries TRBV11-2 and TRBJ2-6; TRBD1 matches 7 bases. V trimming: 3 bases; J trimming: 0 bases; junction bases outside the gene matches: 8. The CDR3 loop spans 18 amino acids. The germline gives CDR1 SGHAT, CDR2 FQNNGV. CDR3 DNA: TGTGCCAGCAGCTTTCAGGGACAGCCAAGCTCTGGGGCCAACGTCCTGACTTTC. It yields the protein CASSFQGQPSSGANVLTF.